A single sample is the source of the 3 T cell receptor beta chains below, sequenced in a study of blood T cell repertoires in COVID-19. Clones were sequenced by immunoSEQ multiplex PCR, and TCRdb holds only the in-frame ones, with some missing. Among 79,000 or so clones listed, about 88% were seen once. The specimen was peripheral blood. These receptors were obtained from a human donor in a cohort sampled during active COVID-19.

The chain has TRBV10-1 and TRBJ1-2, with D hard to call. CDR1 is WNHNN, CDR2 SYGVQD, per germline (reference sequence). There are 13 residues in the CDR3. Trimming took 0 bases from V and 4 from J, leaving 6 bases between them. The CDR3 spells CASSESGAYGYTF. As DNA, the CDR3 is TGCGCCAGCAGTGAGTCTGGAGCCTATGGCTACACCTTC.

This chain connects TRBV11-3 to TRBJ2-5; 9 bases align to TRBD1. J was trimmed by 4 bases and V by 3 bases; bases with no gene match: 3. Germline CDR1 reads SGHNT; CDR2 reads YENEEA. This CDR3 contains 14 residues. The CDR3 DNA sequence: TGTGCCAGCAGCTTCCTGGGACAGGGAGAGACCCAGTACTTC. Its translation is CASSFLGQGETQYF.

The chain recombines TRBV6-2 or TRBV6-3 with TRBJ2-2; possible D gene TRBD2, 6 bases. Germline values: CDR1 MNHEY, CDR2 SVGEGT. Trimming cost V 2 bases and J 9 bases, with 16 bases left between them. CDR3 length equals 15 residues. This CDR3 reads CASSYGGPGPRELFF. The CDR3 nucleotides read TGTGCCAGCAGTTACGGAGGGCCTGGGCCCCGGGAGCTGTTTTTT.